Presented here are 24 T cell receptor beta chains from one specimen sequenced in a study of CD8+CD57+ T cells in acquired aplastic anemia. Using genomic DNA as the template, TCR beta VDJ and CDR3 profiling was carried out. TCRdb itself ran the reads through MiXCR, one entry per CDR3 protein. The table has 100,000 to 150,000 distinct CDR3 sequences, over 45% seen once; the top ten hold 2% to 3%. Sequencing was done on a sample of sorted CD4+, CD8+, or CD8+CD57+ T cells (not recorded which) from PBMCs. The receptors derive from a human donor in good health, serving as a control.

The gene calls are TRBV15 and TRBJ1-6; the match to TRBD1 covers 7 bases. The CDR3 spans 15 residues. The V segment lost 5 bases and the J segment 7 bases; nucleotides outside the gene matches: 8. Germline loops: CDR1 LNHNV, CDR2 YYDKDF (reference sequence). The CDR3 region is CATSARAGGNSPLHF. CDR3 bases: TGTGCCACCAGCGCCCGGGCAGGGGGGAATTCACCCCTCCACTTT.

The chain uses TRBV6-1 and TRBJ2-7; 10 nucleotides agree with TRBD2. Germline V gene sequence: CDR1 MNHNS, CDR2 SASEGT. V lost 0 bases, J lost 2 bases, and 7 bases stayed unmatched. The CDR3 runs to 17 residues. The CDR3: CASSEAILAGVPYEQYF. The CDR3 region has the DNA TGTGCCAGCAGTGAAGCTATCCTAGCGGGAGTACCCTACGAGCAGTACTTC.

J is TRBJ1-1 and V is TRBV11-1; a weak D match, TRBD1 (5 bases). V was trimmed by 2 bases and J by 5 bases, leaving 9 bases between them. The germline gives CDR1 SGHAT, CDR2 FQDESV (reference sequence). The CDR3 is made up of 13 amino acids. Here the CDR3 reads CASSLQGETEAFF. For the CDR3, the DNA is TGTGCCAGCAGCTTACAGGGAGAGACTGAAGCTTTCTTT.

The J gene is TRBJ1-1, the V gene TRBV20-1; D perhaps matches TRBD1 (5 bases). The V and J ends lost 5 bases and 0 bases respectively, with 16 bases between them. The CDR3 is 15 residues long. The germline gives CDR1 DFQATT, CDR2 SNEGSKA (reference sequence). CDR3 sequence reads: CSAEGMGVLNTEAFF. CDR3 nucleotide sequence: TGCAGTGCTGAAGGCATGGGGGTCCTGAACACTGAAGCTTTCTTT.

This clonotype was detected ten times or more. The chain combines TRBV30 with TRBJ1-6, with D perhaps TRBD1 (5 bases). The CDR3 runs 14 residues. CDR1 and CDR2 (germline): GTSNPN, SVGIG (reference sequence). V was clipped by 3 bases and J by 6 bases, with 12 bases between them. The DNA for the CDR3 is TGTGCCTGGAGCCCGGGGGTTGTTAATTCACCCCTCCACTTT. It codes for CAWSPGVVNSPLHF.

The chain combines TRBV11-3 with TRBJ2-7; D uncertain. Germline CDR1 SGHNT, CDR2 YENEEA. This CDR3 is 14 amino acids long. Deletions cut 0 bases from V and 4 bases from J, with 10 bases between. In DNA, the CDR3 is TGTGCCAGCAGCTTAGACGGCGCTGGGTACGAGCAGTACTTC. It yields the protein CASSLDGAGYEQYF.

This clonotype has ten or more counts. This rearrangement joins TRBV7-6 to TRBJ1-1; D unresolved. The CDR3 runs to 15 residues. Germline assignment: CDR1 SGHVS and CDR2 FNYEAQ. V was trimmed by 0 bases and J by 4 bases, leaving 12 bases between them. CDR3 DNA: TGTGCCAGCAGCTTAGCTGGGTGGGGAGGCACTGAAGCTTTCTTT. Protein: CASSLAGWGGTEAFF.

This clonotype was recorded many times. This sequence joins TRBV18 and TRBJ2-5; 9 bases are shared with TRBD1. Per the germline V gene, CDR1 is KGHSH and CDR2 is LQKENI. With 3 bases clipped from V and 5 bases from J, the junction kept 4 bases outside the gene matches. The CDR3 contains 14 residues. CDR3 bases: TGTGCCAGCTCACCTACAGGGGGCGAGGAGACCCAGTACTTC. Protein: CASSPTGGEETQYF.

This clonotype was observed many times. The rearrangement links TRBV20-1 to TRBJ2-3; 10 bases align to TRBD2. The length of the CDR3 is 14 residues. Trimming cost V 5 bases and J 2 bases; bases outside gene matches: 4. In germline, CDR1 is DFQATT, CDR2 SNEGSKA (reference sequence). The CDR3: CSALAGDYTDTQYF. DNA of the CDR3: TGCAGTGCTCTAGCGGGGGACTACACAGATACGCAGTATTTT.

This clonotype occurred once. At one end the junction does not follow the germline gene, possibly because of a read error. The chain combines TRBV7-2 with TRBJ2-5, with TRBD2 matching over 16 bases. The CDR3 spans 15 residues. Looked up from germline, CDR1 is SGHTA and CDR2 is FQGNSA. The CDR3 DNA reads as TGTGCCAGCAGCTTACCCGAGGGACTAGCGGGGGGGCCGGACTTC. Its protein product is CASSLPEGLAGGPDF.

This clonotype has at least ten counts. V usage is TRBV4-2 and J usage is TRBJ2-1; 15 nucleotides agree with TRBD2. There are 20 residues in the CDR3. V was pared by 4 bases and J by 1 base, with 11 bases of the junction left unmatched. Per the germline V gene, CDR1 is LGHNA and CDR2 is YNFKEQ. The CDR3 coding sequence is TGTGCCAGCAGCCTCCCATCCGGGACTAGCGGGGGGATTTCCTACAATGAGCAGTTCTTC. Protein sequence: CASSLPSGTSGGISYNEQFF.

The chain uses TRBV19 and TRBJ1-3; tentatively, D is TRBD1 (5 bases). Germline CDR1 LNHDA, CDR2 SQIVND (reference sequence). This CDR3 comprises 14 residues. The germline V and J ends were trimmed by 9 bases and 2 bases, with 14 bases remaining between them. The CDR3 coding sequence is TGTGCCAGCTCTATGTGGGGACCTGGAAACACCATATATTTT. It translates to CASSMWGPGNTIYF.

The J gene is TRBJ2-1, the V gene TRBV7-2, with 9 bases lining up with TRBD2. The germline V gene has CDR1 SGHTA and CDR2 FQGNSA. Trimming took 0 bases from V and 3 from J; bases not matched to a gene: 3. The CDR3 consists of 16 residues. The CDR3 DNA sequence: TGTGCCAGCAGCTTAGCCCTAGCGGGGCGCTACAATGAGCAGTTCTTC. Translation: CASSLALAGRYNEQFF.

The rearrangement joins TRBV7-2 to TRBJ1-3; D is ambiguous. The V gene lost 2 bases and the J gene lost 4 bases, with 12 bases spanning the gap. CDR3 length: 15 residues. CDR1 and CDR2 from the germline V gene are SGHTA and FQGNSA. DNA for the CDR3: TGTGCCAGCAGCTTAATACGGGAAAACGGAAACACCATATATTTT. Its protein product is CASSLIRENGNTIYF.

The sample holds many counts of this clonotype. V is TRBV7-2 and J is TRBJ1-1; D remains ambiguous. Trimming took 6 bases from V and 7 from J, leaving 15 bases between them. The CDR3 length is 13 residues. Germline V gives CDR1 SGHTA, CDR2 FQGNSA. CDR3 nucleotide sequence: TGTGCCAGCAGTGTTTTGATGGGGAATGAAGCTTTCTTT. Protein: CASSVLMGNEAFF.

This clonotype occurred once. No conserved phenylalanine or tryptophan ends this CDR3, so it is likely a read error. The limits of the CDR3 on the DNA are not certain, so only TCRdb's listed CDR3 is given. CDR3 sequence: CATSRTGGDFFKASL. The genes are TRBV2 and TRBJ1-1; the table assigns TRBD1, which was not confirmed against the DNA. From germline, CDR1 is SNHLY and CDR2 FYNNEI. A total of 15 residues make up the CDR3, ends included.

Comment on this clonotype: Its ends do not fully match the called genes, so a read error is possible. The V call is TRBV12-5, the J call TRBJ2-7, with 8 bases fitting TRBD2. The CDR3 contains 13 residues. CDR1 is LGHNT and CDR2 is FRNRAP in the germline V gene. The CDR3: CASGLDLASGYNF. The CDR3 DNA is TGTGCTAGTGGTTTGGACCTTGCTAGCGGGTATAACTTC.

This clonotype was found once. The chain uses TRBV15 and TRBJ1-2, with D perhaps TRBD1 (6 bases). The germline CDR1 and CDR2 sequences are LNHNV and YYDKDF (reference sequence). The CDR3 spans 13 residues. Trimming cost V 1 base and J 6 bases, with 9 bases left between them. CDR3 sequence reads: CATSRGTANGYTF. CDR3 DNA sequence: TGTGCCACCAGCAGAGGGACAGCAAATGGCTACACCTTC. Variable domain in full (rest from reference TRBV15 and TRBJ1-2): DAMVIQNPRYQVTQFGKPVTLSCSQTLNHNVMYWYQQKSSQAPKLLFHYYDKDFNNEADTPDNFQSRRPNTSFCFLDIRSPGLGDTAMYLCATSRGTANGYTFGSGTRLTVV.

This clonotype was seen only once. CDR3 residues: CSWRAGGTEAFF. As DNA, the CDR3 is TGCAGCTGGCGGGCAGGGGGCACTGAAGCTTTCTTT. This sequence joins TRBV29-1 and TRBJ1-1, with 7 nucleotides matching TRBD1. Trimming cost V 8 bases and J 4 bases; bases outside gene matches: 7. The CDR3 length is 12 residues. CDR1 SQVTM and CDR2 ANQGSEA come from the germline V gene. Variable domain in full (rest from reference TRBV29-1 and TRBJ1-1): SAVISQKPSRDICQRGTSLTIQCQVDSQVTMMFWYRQQPGQSLTLIATANQGSEATYESGFVIDKFPISRPNLTFSTLTVSNMSPEDSSIYLCSWRAGGTEAFFGQGTRLTVV.

The chain uses TRBV29-1 and TRBJ1-2; TRBD1 matches 7 bases. Trimming at V came to 6 bases and at J to 3 bases, leaving 7 bases not matched to a gene. The V gene's germline CDR1 is SQVTM and CDR2 ANQGSEA. The CDR3 runs 13 residues. Written as DNA, the CDR3 is TGCAGCGTCCGGGACAGATCATACTATGGCTACACCTTC. It encodes CSVRDRSYYGYTF.

The chain is built from TRBV20-1 and TRBJ1-2; no reliable D call. The CDR3 is 13 amino acids. With 0 bases removed from V and 2 bases from J, the gap between germline ends came to 7 bases. The germline gives CDR1 DFQATT, CDR2 SNEGSKA (reference sequence). CDR3: CSARDERNYGYTF. CDR3 in DNA: TGCAGTGCTAGAGATGAACGGAACTATGGCTACACCTTC.

This chain uses TRBV14 with TRBJ2-7; D is undetermined. V was cut by 0 bases and J by 3 bases, with 3 bases left in between. CDR1 is SGHDN and CDR2 is FVKESK in the germline V gene. The CDR3 has 12 amino acids. In DNA, the CDR3 is TGTGCCAGCAGCCAAGACCTCTACGAGCAGTACTTC. It yields the protein CASSQDLYEQYF. The entire variable domain, with the rest obtained from reference TRBV14 and TRBJ2-7, is as follows: EAGVTQFPSHSVIEKGQTVTLRCDPISGHDNLYWYRRVMGKEIKFLLHFVKESKQDESGMPNNRFLAERTGGTYSTLKVQPAELEDSGVYFCASSQDLYEQYFGPGTRLTVT.

This clonotype was detected ten times or more. The V call is TRBV7-2, the J call TRBJ1-6, with TRBD1 identical over 7 bases. Losses at the gene ends were 1 base for V and 7 bases for J; bases not matched to a gene: 4. Germline-derived CDR1 and CDR2 are SGHTA and FQGNSA. The CDR3 covers 15 residues. Here the CDR3 reads CASSLGQGGNSPLHF. In nucleotides, the CDR3 is TGTGCCAGCAGCTTAGGACAGGGTGGAAATTCACCCCTCCACTTT.

This clonotype was seen only once. It is likely a read error, because the conserved phenylalanine at the end of the CDR3 is missing. V usage is TRBV20-1 and J usage is TRBJ1-2; possible D gene TRBD1, 5 bases. Trimming pared 1 base from V and 0 bases from J, leaving 9 bases between. The CDR3 length is 14 residues. Looked up from germline, CDR1 is DFQATT and CDR2 is SNEGSKA (reference sequence). The CDR3 DNA is TGCAGTGCTAGAGGGAGACAGACTAACTATGGCTACACCCTC. Translated: CSARGRQTNYGYTL.